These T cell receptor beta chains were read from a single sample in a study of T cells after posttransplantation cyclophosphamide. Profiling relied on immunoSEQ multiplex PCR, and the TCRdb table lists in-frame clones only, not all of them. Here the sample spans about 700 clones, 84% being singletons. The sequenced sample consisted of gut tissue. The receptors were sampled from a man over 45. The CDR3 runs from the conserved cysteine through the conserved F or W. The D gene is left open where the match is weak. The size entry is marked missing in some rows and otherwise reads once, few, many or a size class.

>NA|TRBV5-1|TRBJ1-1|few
CASSYTGTQIEAFF
TGCGCCAGCAGCTACACCGGGACACAAATTGAAGCTTTCTTT
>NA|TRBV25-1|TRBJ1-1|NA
CASSAQGPNTEAFF
TGTGCCAGCAGTGCCCAGGGGCCCAACACTGAAGCTTTCTTT
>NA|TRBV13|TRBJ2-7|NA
CASSASSSLSGEQYF
TGTGCCAGCAGCGCTAGTTCTTCCCTTTCCGGCGAGCAGTACTTC
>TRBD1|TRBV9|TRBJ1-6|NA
CASSLYGTGTNSPLHF
TGTGCCAGCAGCTTATACGGGACAGGGACTAATTCACCCCTCCACTTT
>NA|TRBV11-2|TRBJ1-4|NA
CASSLWQNEKLFF
TGTGCCAGCAGCTTATGGCAGAATGAAAAACTGTTTTTT
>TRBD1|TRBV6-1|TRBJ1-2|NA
CASSARDRGWGYTF
TGTGCCAGCAGTGCGAGGGACAGGGGGTGGGGCTACACCTTC
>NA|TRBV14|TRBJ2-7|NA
CASSSTYRAYEQYF
TGTGCCAGCAGCTCCACCTACAGGGCCTACGAGCAGTACTTC
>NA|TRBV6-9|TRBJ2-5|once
CASTKEVYRGKETQYF
TGTGCCAGCACCAAGGAGGTCTACCGCGGAAAAGAGACCCAGTACTTC
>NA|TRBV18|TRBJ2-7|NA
CASSHTDIFYEQYF
TGTGCCAGCTCACACACCGACATTTTCTACGAGCAGTACTTC
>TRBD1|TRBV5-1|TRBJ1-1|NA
CASSLTGQGAWGTEAFF
TGCGCCAGCAGCTTGACTGGACAGGGGGCCTGGGGCACTGAAGCTTTCTTT
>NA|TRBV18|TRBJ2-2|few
CASSPLRRGPTGELFF
TGTGCCAGCTCACCACTTAGGCGGGGCCCCACCGGGGAGCTGTTTTTT
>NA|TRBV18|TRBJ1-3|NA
CASSPPSTLLGNTIYF
TGTGCCAGCTCACCGCCATCAACTCTCCTCGGAAACACCATATATTTT
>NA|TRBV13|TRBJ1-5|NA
CASSSGGEQPQHF
TGTGCCAGCAGTTCCGGAGGGGAACAGCCCCAGCATTTT
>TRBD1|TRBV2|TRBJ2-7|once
CASSDQGQGVAEQYF
TGTGCCAGCAGTGACCAAGGACAGGGAGTTGCCGAGCAGTACTTC
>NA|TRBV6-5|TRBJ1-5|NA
CASSKQGRDQPQHF
TGTGCCAGCAGTAAACAGGGACGCGATCAGCCCCAGCATTTT
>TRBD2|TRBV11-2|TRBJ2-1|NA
CASLPSGVGEQFF
TGTGCCAGCCTTCCTAGCGGGGTTGGTGAGCAGTTCTTC
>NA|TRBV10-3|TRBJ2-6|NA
CAISDRAGANVLTF
TGTGCCATCAGTGACAGGGCTGGGGCCAACGTCCTGACTTTC
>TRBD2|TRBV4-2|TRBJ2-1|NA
CASSQDRTSGAYNEQFF
TGTGCCAGCAGCCAAGATCGGACTAGCGGGGCGTACAATGAGCAGTTCTTC
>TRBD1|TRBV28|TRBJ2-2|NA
CASSSTGAYTGELFF
TGTGCCAGCAGTTCGACAGGGGCCTACACCGGGGAGCTGTTTTTT
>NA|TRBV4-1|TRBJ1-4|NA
CASSQEEAPTNEKLFF
TGCGCCAGCAGCCAAGAGGAGGCACCAACTAATGAAAAACTGTTTTTT
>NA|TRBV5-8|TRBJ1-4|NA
CASSLYNNEKLFF
TGTGCCAGCAGCTTGTACAATAATGAAAAACTGTTTTTT
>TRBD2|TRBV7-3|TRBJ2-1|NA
CASSLKSWGSGSRNEQFF
TGTGCCAGCAGCTTAAAAAGTTGGGGTAGCGGGAGTCGCAATGAGCAGTTCTTC
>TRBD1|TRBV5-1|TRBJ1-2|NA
CASSVRGQNPPGDGYTF
TGCGCCAGCAGCGTCAGGGGGCAGAACCCCCCAGGGGATGGCTACACCTTC
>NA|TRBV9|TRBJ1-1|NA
CASSDARGLNTEAFF
TGTGCCAGCAGCGACGCCAGGGGCCTGAACACTGAAGCTTTCTTT
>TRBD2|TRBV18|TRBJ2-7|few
CASSPESSGSAQYF
TGTGCCAGCTCACCGGAGTCTAGCGGGAGCGCGCAGTACTTC
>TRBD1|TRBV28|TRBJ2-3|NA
CASPPRPGTGGGRDGTQYF
TGTGCCAGCCCCCCTCGCCCCGGGACAGGGGGCGGCCGTGACGGTACGCAGTATTTT
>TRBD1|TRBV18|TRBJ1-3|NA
CASSPTGGTVGNTIYF
TGTGCCAGCTCACCAACAGGGGGAACTGTTGGAAACACCATATATTTT
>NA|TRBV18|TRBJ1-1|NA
CASSPPTGYTEAFF
TGTGCCAGCTCACCACCCACGGGGTACACTGAAGCTTTCTTT
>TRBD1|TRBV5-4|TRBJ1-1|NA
CASSLARGRAGEAFF
TGTGCCAGCAGCTTGGCCAGGGGGCGCGCGGGTGAAGCTTTCTTT
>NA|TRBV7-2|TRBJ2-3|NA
CASSFYAGITDTQYF
TGTGCCAGCAGCTTTTATGCGGGAATCACAGATACGCAGTATTTT
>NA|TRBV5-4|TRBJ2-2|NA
CASSLGPGELFF
TGTGCCAGCAGCCTAGGCCCCGGGGAGCTGTTTTTT
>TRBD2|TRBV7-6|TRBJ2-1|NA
CASSSPGGNEQFF
TGTGCCAGCAGCTCCCCGGGGGGGAATGAGCAGTTCTTC
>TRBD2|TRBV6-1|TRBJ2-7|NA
CASSRLAGGYEQYF
TGTGCCAGCTCGAGACTAGCGGGAGGTTACGAGCAGTACTTC
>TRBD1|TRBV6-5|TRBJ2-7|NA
CASRKQGEAHYEQYF
TGTGCCAGCAGGAAACAGGGGGAGGCACACTACGAGCAGTACTTC
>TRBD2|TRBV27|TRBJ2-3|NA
CASSGETLSAGGRDTQYF
TGTGCCAGCAGTGGGGAAACTCTCTCGGCGGGGGGAAGAGATACGCAGTATTTT
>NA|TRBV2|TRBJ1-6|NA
CASSAEGGSPLHF
TGTGCCAGCTCCGCGGAAGGCGGTTCACCCCTCCACTTT
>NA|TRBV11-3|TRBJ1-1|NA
CASSFLSPSVTVNTEAFF
TGTGCCAGCAGCTTTCTTAGTCCGTCCGTCACAGTGAACACTGAAGCTTTCTTT
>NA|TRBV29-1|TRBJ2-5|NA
CSVVIVSETQYF
TGCAGCGTTGTAATTGTGTCAGAGACCCAGTACTTC
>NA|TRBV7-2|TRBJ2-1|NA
CASSFDRSSYNEQFF
TGTGCCAGCAGCTTCGACAGGAGCTCCTACAATGAGCAGTTCTTC
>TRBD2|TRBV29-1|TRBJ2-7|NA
CSVIAGGPYEQYF
TGCAGCGTAATAGCGGGAGGCCCCTACGAGCAGTACTTC
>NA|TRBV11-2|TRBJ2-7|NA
CASSPQPGVYEQYF
TGTGCCAGCAGCCCCCAACCCGGGGTGTACGAGCAGTACTTC
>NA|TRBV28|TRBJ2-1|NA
CASRADSLSYNEQFF
TGTGCCAGCAGAGCCGACAGCCTCTCCTACAATGAGCAGTTCTTC
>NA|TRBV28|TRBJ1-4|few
CASTPSVRDPVRNRDEKLFF
TGTGCCAGCACCCCCTCGGTCAGGGATCCGGTCCGGAATCGGGATGAAAAACTGTTTTTT
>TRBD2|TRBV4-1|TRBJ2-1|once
CASSPKSGSRYNEQFF
TGCGCCAGCAGCCCAAAAAGCGGGAGTCGTTACAATGAGCAGTTCTTC
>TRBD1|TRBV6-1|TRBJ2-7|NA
CASEDRLIYEQYF
TGTGCCAGTGAGGACAGGCTGATCTACGAGCAGTACTTC
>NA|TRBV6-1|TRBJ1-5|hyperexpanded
CASGETLSPNQPQHF
TGTGCCAGCGGCGAGACACTTTCCCCCAATCAGCCCCAGCATTTT
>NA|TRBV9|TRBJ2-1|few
CASSDTDNEQFF
TGTGCCAGCAGCGACACCGACAATGAGCAGTTCTTC
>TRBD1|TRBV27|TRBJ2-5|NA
CASSILGQGEETQYF
TGTGCCAGCAGTATCCTCGGACAGGGAGAGGAGACCCAGTACTTC
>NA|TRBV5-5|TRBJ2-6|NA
CASSFNRAGANVLTF
TGTGCCAGCAGCTTTAACAGGGCCGGGGCCAACGTCCTGACTTTC
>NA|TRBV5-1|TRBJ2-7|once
CASSLWQTYEQYF
TGCGCCAGCAGCTTATGGCAGACCTACGAGCAGTACTTC
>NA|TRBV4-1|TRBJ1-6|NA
CASSPGDAGNSPLHF
TGCGCCAGCAGCCCAGGGGATGCCGGCAATTCACCCCTCCACTTT
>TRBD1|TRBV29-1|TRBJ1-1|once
CSVGRGAENTEAFF
TGCAGCGTTGGCAGGGGGGCTGAGAACACTGAAGCTTTCTTT
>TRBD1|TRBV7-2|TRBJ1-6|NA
CASSLGGTGSYSPLHF
TGTGCCAGCAGCTTAGGAGGGACAGGGAGTTACTCACCCCTCCACTTT